What follows describes a single TCR beta chain. The antigen remains unidentified. V lost 1 base, J lost 11 bases, and 19 bases stayed unmatched. The germline gives CDR1 LNHNV, CDR2 YYDKDF (reference sequence). The CDR3 length is 17 residues. The entry originates in a study of cytomegalovirus exposure and HLA in healthy donors. Both 60 Vbeta primers and 13 Jbeta primers went into the PCR. Generated by immunoSEQ multiplex PCR, the TCRdb table keeps only in-frame clones and is missing some. Of 170,000 or so clones in the sample, around four fifths are singletons; the top ten hold about 13%. General study findings and limits: There was a cluster of highly shared sequence variants that was likely a sequencing artifact.

Samples came from healthy bone marrow donors. The source of this sequence is a woman aged 45-59 years in good health and CMV-seropositive. The chain has TRBV15 and TRBJ2-5; 7 positions agree with TRBD2. Sequences were obtained from PBMCs. The CDR3 reads CATSRGSGAGPYGEQYF. For the CDR3, the DNA is TGTGCCACCAGCAGAGGATCAGGAGCGGGGCCCTATGGGGAGCAGTACTTC.